The 13 T cell receptor beta chains in this list originate from one sample, sequenced in a study of blood T cells in healthy people across ages. A J-beta primer mix and a sample-barcoded 5' primer were used in a second PCR of roughly 6 to 11 cycles. A single record per CDR3 protein comes from TCRdb applying MiXCR to the 5' RACE reads. The sample comprises under 1,000,000 distinct CDR3 sequences, 35% to 50% of which are singletons, and about a sixth rests with the top ten. The sample was blood. The receptors originated from an elderly man in good health.

This sequence joins TRBV11-1 and TRBJ2-2; D remains ambiguous. This CDR3 is built from 14 residues. Trimming shortened V by 5 bases and J by 6 bases, and 13 bases separated the two germline ends. The germline CDR1 and CDR2 sequences are SGHAT and FQDESV (reference sequence). The CDR3 protein is CASSPVVRAGELFF. CDR3 nucleotides: TGTGCCAGCAGCCCTGTCGTAAGGGCCGGGGAGCTGTTTTTT.

The rearrangement uses TRBV14 and TRBJ2-7, with D maybe TRBD2 (7 bases). The J call may be wrong; the DNA end is better matched by TRBJ2-4. CDR3 length: 15 amino acids. Germline assignment: CDR1 SGHDN and CDR2 FVKESK. CDR3 amino acids: CASSTGGASKNIQYF. The CDR3 DNA follows: TGTGCCAGCAGTACGGGGGGCGCGTCCAAAAACATTCAGTACTTC.

This clonotype was counted only a few times. The chain recombines TRBV7-2 with TRBJ1-4; TRBD1 matches at 7 bases. V lost 6 bases and J lost 7; bases outside the gene matches: 11. CDR3 size: 15 residues. In germline, CDR1 is SGHTA, CDR2 FQGNSA. The CDR3 DNA is TGTGCCAGCAGTTCAGATAGGGGGCGCGGTGAAAAACTGTTTTTT. Residues: CASSSDRGRGEKLFF.

For this clonotype: A much larger clone is a single base away; this may be a read error. The rearrangement joins TRBV29-1 to TRBJ2-3; D unclear. Trimming shortened V by 3 bases and J by 2 bases, and 18 bases separated the two germline ends. Germline V gives CDR1 SQVTM, CDR2 ANQGSEA. The CDR3 consists of 16 residues. The CDR3 spells CSVDRVRRGTTDTQYF. The CDR3 DNA sequence: TGCAGCGTTGATCGGGTGAGGCGCGGTACCACAGATACGCAGTATTTT.

In its sample, this clonotype was seen many times. The rearrangement joins TRBV29-1 to TRBJ2-7; TRBD1 aligns across 9 bases. Germline CDR1 is SQVTM and CDR2 is ANQGSEA. Germline trimming cut 3 bases from V and 5 bases from J; bases unmatched to any gene: 5. The CDR3 length is 13 residues. In DNA form, the CDR3 reads TGCAGCGTTGAGCCGACAGGGGGGCACGAGCAGTACTTC. It yields the protein CSVEPTGGHEQYF.

The chain uses TRBV6-2 or TRBV6-3 and TRBJ2-2; D may be TRBD1 or TRBD2 (5 bases each). The CDR3 contains 18 residues. CDR1 is MNHEY and CDR2 is SVGEGT in the germline V gene. V was clipped by 0 bases and J by 7 bases, with 21 bases between them. The CDR3 sequence is CASSYSRGTDHVVGELFF. CDR3 DNA sequence: TGTGCCAGCAGTTACTCGAGAGGGACCGATCATGTGGTCGGGGAGCTGTTTTTT.

The chain links TRBV6-2 or TRBV6-3 to TRBJ2-7; no definite D call. The CDR3 consists of 13 residues. Trimming took off 2 bases at V and 3 bases at J, with 8 bases between the two ends. CDR1 and CDR2 from the germline V gene are MNHEY and SVGEGT. The CDR3 bases are TGTGCCAGCAGTTACGTAGACGTCTACGAGCAGTACTTC. Translation: CASSYVDVYEQYF.

This clonotype was detected only a few times. The V call is TRBV5-1, the J call TRBJ1-2; D is unclear. The CDR3 totals 13 residues. Per germline, CDR1 SGHRS and CDR2 YFSETQ. Deletions cut 0 bases from V and 4 bases from J, with 7 bases between. The CDR3 nucleotides read TGCGCCAGCAGCTTGGATTATGGCTATGGCTACACCTTC. Protein: CASSLDYGYGYTF.

V gene TRBV5-1 combines with J gene TRBJ2-1; either TRBD1 or TRBD2 may fit D (5 bases each). CDR3 length equals 15 residues. V lost 4 bases to trimming and J lost 13 bases, with 24 bases between them. The germline V gene encodes CDR1 SGHRS and CDR2 YFSETQ. The CDR3 DNA reads as TGCGCCAGCAGCCGAGGCACAACCCAAGAGGGGACCCAGTTCTTC. This codes for CASSRGTTQEGTQFF.

The chain employs TRBV5-1 and TRBJ2-3; D unresolved. Trimming pared 4 bases from V and 9 bases from J, leaving 12 bases between. Germline V gene lookup returns CDR1 SGHRS and CDR2 YFSETQ. The CDR3 covers 12 residues. CDR3 loop: CASSPGVGTQYF. The CDR3 coding sequence is TGCGCCAGCAGCCCAGGCGTGGGCACGCAGTATTTT. The full variable domain, in which reference TRBV5-1 and TRBJ2-3 provide the parts outside the CDR3, is KAGVTQTPRYLIKTRGQQVTLSCSPISGHRSVSWYQQTPGQGLQFLFEYFSETQRNKGNFPGRFSGRQFSNSRSEMNVSTLELGDSALYLCASSPGVGTQYFGPGTRLTVL.

The chain couples TRBV27 to TRBJ2-4; 10 bases line up with TRBD1. This CDR3 comprises 16 residues. V trimming: 5 bases; J trimming: 0 bases; junction bases outside the gene matches: 4. Germline CDR1 is MNHEY and CDR2 is SMNVEV (reference sequence). In DNA form, the CDR3 reads TGTGCCAGCAGTGGATGGACAGGGGGAGCCAAAAACATTCAGTACTTC. Amino acid sequence: CASSGWTGGAKNIQYF.

V usage is TRBV10-3 and J usage is TRBJ1-2, with D tentatively TRBD1 (6 bases). The germline V gene encodes CDR1 ENHRY and CDR2 SYGVKD. The CDR3 is made up of 15 amino acids. Trimming took 4 bases from V and 6 from J, leaving 18 bases between them. The CDR3, as DNA: TGTGCCATCAGTGCAGACATAACAGGGCTACATGGCTACACCTTC. Its protein is CAISADITGLHGYTF.

This clonotype was recorded many times. The rearrangement uses TRBV20-1 and TRBJ2-3, with D hard to call. This CDR3 spans 11 amino acids. Germline-derived CDR1 and CDR2 are DFQATT and SNEGSKA (reference sequence). Trimming removed 3 bases at V and 4 bases at J, with 5 bases between. CDR3 region: CSASMADTQYF. The DNA for the CDR3 is TGCAGTGCTAGTATGGCAGATACGCAGTATTTT.